Below, 26 T cell receptor beta chains from the same sample are listed, as sequenced in a study of T-cell reconstitution after alpha-beta-depleted transplantation in children. TCRbeta library construction was performed incorporating unique molecular identifiers. In TCRdb, the PCR reads were re-called with MiXCR into one record per CDR3 protein. The sample includes about 1,000,000 distinct CDR3 sequences, 25% to 35% of them seen just once. The material sequenced was PBMCs, mostly from graft donor cells, taken 360 days after TCRalphabeta/CD19-depleted stem cell transplant. The receptors were gathered from a boy under two years old who had a stem cell transplant for SCID, so the T cells may come from the graft donor.

This clonotype was recorded many times. The V call is TRBV6-1, the J call TRBJ2-1; possibly TRBD1 for D (6 bases). This CDR3 has 17 amino acids. Trimming left V 0 bases short and J 0 bases short, with 12 bases between. CDR1 and CDR2 (germline): MNHNS, SASEGT. As DNA, the CDR3 is TGTGCCAGCAGTGAAGCGACAGGTTCTAGCTCCTACAATGAGCAGTTCTTC. Translation: CASSEATGSSSYNEQFF.

This chain links TRBV6-5 with TRBJ2-3; tentatively, D is TRBD1 or TRBD2 (6 bases each). V dropped 4 bases and J dropped 3 bases, with 17 bases sitting between them. There are 16 residues in the CDR3. Germline CDR1 MNHEY, CDR2 SVGAGI. The CDR3 DNA sequence: TGTGCCAGCAGTTCAGCCTTACAGGGAGGAACAGATACGCAGTATTTT. Amino acids: CASSSALQGGTDTQYF.

This clonotype was counted between two and nine times. The V and J genes are TRBV29-1 and TRBJ2-7, with 8 nucleotides matching TRBD1. The CDR3 spans 14 residues. The ends lost 4 bases at V and 2 bases at J; junction bases unmatched: 7. Germline V gene sequence: CDR1 SQVTM, CDR2 ANQGSEA. CDR3 DNA sequence: TGCAGCGTTGTCACCAGACAGGGGCCCTACGAGCAGTACTTC. Translating it yields CSVVTRQGPYEQYF.

In nucleotides, the CDR3 is TGTGCCAGCAGCTTAGCGTCCATAAGCACAGATACGCAGTATTTT. Residues: CASSLASISTDTQYF. The genes are TRBV7-6 and TRBJ2-3; D is unclear. The CDR3 is 15 amino acids. Trimming shortened V by 0 bases and J by 0 bases, and 7 bases separated the two germline ends. CDR1 and CDR2 (germline): SGHVS, FNYEAQ.

The table lists this clonotype with a few counts. This chain connects TRBV5-1 to TRBJ2-7; 11 bases match TRBD1. This CDR3 is built from 15 residues. Germline V gives CDR1 SGHRS, CDR2 YFSETQ. With 4 bases clipped from V and 3 bases from J, the junction kept 6 bases outside the gene matches. In nucleotides, the CDR3 is TGCGCCAGCAGCGTAAGGACAGGGGGCCTCTACGAGCAGTACTTC. This gives the protein CASSVRTGGLYEQYF. Filled out from reference TRBV5-1 and TRBJ2-7, the complete variable domain reads KAGVTQTPRYLIKTRGQQVTLSCSPISGHRSVSWYQQTPGQGLQFLFEYFSETQRNKGNFPGRFSGRQFSNSRSEMNVSTLELGDSALYLCASSVRTGGLYEQYFGPGTRLTVT.

The V and J genes are TRBV20-1 and TRBJ1-6, with 7 bases matching TRBD1. This CDR3 comprises 16 residues. J was trimmed by 7 bases and V by 0 bases; bases with no gene match: 9. Looked up from germline, CDR1 is DFQATT and CDR2 is SNEGSKA (reference sequence). CDR3 DNA: TGCAGTGCTAGAGATTGGAGGACAGGCGCGAATTCACCCCTCCACTTT. Translating gives CSARDWRTGANSPLHF.

The CDR3 coding sequence is TGCGCCAGCAGCTTTCCGGACCTGAACACTGAAGCTTTCTTT. Translated, it gives CASSFPDLNTEAFF. The gene calls are TRBV5-1 and TRBJ1-1, with no clear D. Germline CDR1 reads SGHRS; CDR2 reads YFSETQ. This CDR3 has 14 amino acids. V dropped 2 bases and J dropped 0 bases, with 8 bases sitting between them.

The chain couples TRBV11-2 to TRBJ2-7; D possibly corresponds to TRBD1 (7 bases). V was pared by 1 base and J by 3 bases, with 25 bases between. Germline CDR1 is SGHAT and CDR2 is FQNNGV. The CDR3 totals 19 residues. The CDR3 sequence is CASSLGPAPQGMGGYEQYF. CDR3 sequence (DNA): TGTGCCAGCAGCTTAGGCCCCGCTCCACAGGGGATGGGAGGCTACGAGCAGTACTTC. The full variable domain, rest sourced from reference TRBV11-2 and TRBJ2-7, is EAGVAQSPRYKIIEKRQSVAFWCNPISGHATLYWYQQILGQGPKLLIQFQNNGVVDDSQLPKDRFSAERLKGVDSTLKIQPAKLEDSAVYLCASSLGPAPQGMGGYEQYFGPGTRLTVT.

This rearrangement joins TRBV9 to TRBJ2-7; 8 bases align to TRBD2. The CDR3 is made up of 14 amino acids. After removal of 2 bases from V and 4 bases from J, the junction contained 5 bases not matched to a gene. The germline V gene has CDR1 SGDLS and CDR2 YYNGEE. The CDR3 nucleotides read TGTGCCAGCAGCGTTGGAGCGGGGGAGTACGAGCAGTACTTC. This translates into CASSVGAGEYEQYF. The whole variable domain, remainder taken from reference TRBV9 and TRBJ2-7, is DSGVTQTPKHLITATGQRVTLRCSPRSGDLSVYWYQQSLDQGLQFLIQYYNGEERAKGNILERFSAQQFPDLHSELNLSSLELGDSALYFCASSVGAGEYEQYFGPGTRLTVT.

The rearrangement joins TRBV15 to TRBJ1-2; 7 positions match TRBD1. Germline lookup yields CDR1 LNHNV and CDR2 YYDKDF (reference sequence). V was pared by 5 bases and J by 1 base, with 7 bases of the junction left unmatched. This CDR3 is built from 15 residues. Here the CDR3 reads CATSPQGSDNYGYTF. The CDR3 DNA follows: TGTGCCACCAGCCCACAGGGGTCGGATAACTATGGCTACACCTTC.

The chain combines TRBV6-1 with TRBJ2-7, with unresolved D. V shed 0 bases and J shed 2 bases, with 14 bases lying between them. The CDR3 loop spans 16 amino acids. CDR1 and CDR2 (germline): MNHNS, SASEGT. The CDR3 protein is CASSEALRVAAYEQYF. The DNA for the CDR3 is TGTGCCAGCAGTGAAGCGCTTCGGGTGGCTGCCTACGAGCAGTACTTC.

The chain couples TRBV6-5 to TRBJ1-5; D unclear. The CDR3 consists of 16 residues. Germline loops: CDR1 MNHEY, CDR2 SVGAGI. V was trimmed by 2 bases and J by 1 base, leaving 12 bases between them. The CDR3 DNA reads as TGTGCCAGCAGTTACAAGCGGCCGGCAAGCAATCAGCCCCAGCATTTT. Protein product: CASSYKRPASNQPQHF.

The chain employs TRBV20-1 and TRBJ1-1; D unresolved. The CDR3 loop spans 12 amino acids. Germline CDR1 reads DFQATT; CDR2 reads SNEGSKA (reference sequence). Trimming removed 6 bases from V and 1 base from J, with 9 bases in between. This chain's CDR3 is CSALWGNTEAFF. As DNA, the CDR3 is TGCAGTGCCCTTTGGGGGAACACTGAAGCTTTCTTT.

The V and J genes are TRBV24-1 and TRBJ2-2; no firm D call. The CDR3 runs 15 residues. From germline, CDR1 is KGHDR and CDR2 SFDVKD. V dropped 8 bases and J dropped 1 base, with 13 bases sitting between them. The CDR3 bases are TGTGCCACCAATGGACCCGTCCTGAACACCGGGGAGCTGTTTTTT. This translates into CATNGPVLNTGELFF.

The chain has TRBV27 and TRBJ2-2; perhaps TRBD2 as D (5 bases). The CDR3 loop spans 14 amino acids. Germline CDR1 is MNHEY and CDR2 is SMNVEV (reference sequence). V was pared by 4 bases and J by 5 bases, with 11 bases between. This CDR3 is CASSYGPGTGELFF. The CDR3 DNA reads TGTGCCAGCAGTTACGGTCCGGGGACCGGGGAGCTGTTTTTT.

V gene TRBV12-3 or TRBV12-4 combines with J gene TRBJ2-7; the D gene is possibly TRBD2 (5 bases). The CDR3 is 16 residues long. Trimming removed 3 bases from V and 7 bases from J, with 22 bases in between. Here the CDR3 reads CASSFGSGKPTWEQYF. The CDR3 DNA reads as TGTGCCAGCAGTTTTGGCTCCGGGAAACCTACGTGGGAGCAGTACTTC.

In its sample, this clonotype was seen a few times. The V call is TRBV20-1, the J call TRBJ2-6; D may be TRBD1 (5 bases). V dropped 6 bases and J dropped 2 bases, with 14 bases sitting between them. The V gene's germline CDR1 is DFQATT and CDR2 SNEGSKA (reference sequence). This CDR3 region has 15 residues. The CDR3: CSARRSGPGANVLTF. The CDR3 DNA follows: TGCAGTGCCCGCCGATCAGGGCCTGGGGCCAACGTCCTGACTTTC.

This clonotype appeared a few times. The V gene is TRBV12-3 or TRBV12-4, the J gene TRBJ2-1, with 7 positions matching TRBD2. V trimming: 1 base; J trimming: 15 bases; junction bases outside the gene matches: 6. The CDR3 has 12 residues. The CDR3 loop reads CASSLERGRWFF. The CDR3, as DNA: TGTGCCAGCAGTTTAGAGCGGGGCAGGTGGTTCTTC.

This clonotype was recorded once. The genes are TRBV7-8 and TRBJ2-2, with 9 nucleotides matching TRBD2. CDR3 size: 15 residues. V lost 5 bases and J lost 6; bases outside the gene matches: 7. Per germline, CDR1 SGHVS and CDR2 FQNEAQ. CDR3 sequence reads: CASSSIRGRAGELFF. The CDR3 DNA reads TGTGCCAGCAGCAGCATACGCGGGAGGGCCGGGGAGCTGTTTTTT.

The chain carries TRBV12-3 or TRBV12-4 and TRBJ2-7; D not resolved. V was pared by 6 bases and J by 2 bases, with 14 bases between. The CDR3 loop spans 14 amino acids. CDR3 residues: CASSRASSPYEQYF. The CDR3, as DNA: TGTGCCAGCAGCCGAGCGTCGTCCCCCTACGAGCAGTACTTC.

The chain is built from TRBV4-2 and TRBJ2-3, with D perhaps TRBD2 (6 bases). The germline V and J ends were trimmed by 3 bases and 2 bases, with 12 bases remaining between them. The germline CDR1 and CDR2 sequences are LGHNA and YNFKEQ. The CDR3 is 15 residues long. The CDR3 DNA reads TGTGCCAGCAGCCAGCCAGGAGGGTCCACAGATACGCAGTATTTT. This codes for CASSQPGGSTDTQYF.

Details on this clonotype: A read error may account for a junction end that differs from germline. The gene calls are TRBV4-1 and TRBJ2-7; D is perhaps TRBD1 or TRBD2 (6 bases each). CDR1 and CDR2 (germline): MGHRA, YSYEKL. The CDR3 contains 14 residues. The CDR3 DNA sequence: TGCGCCAGCAGTCCCTCGGACAAGACCCCACGGGGGCTCTTC. Amino acids: CASSPSDKTPRGLF.

There are a few counts of this clonotype. The V and J genes are TRBV6-1 and TRBJ2-4; 8 bases fit TRBD1. Germline V gives CDR1 MNHNS, CDR2 SASEGT. The CDR3 totals 14 residues. Losses at the gene ends were 8 bases for V and 7 bases for J; bases not matched to a gene: 10. This CDR3 is CASRPTGEANIQYF. The CDR3 DNA is TGTGCCAGCCGACCGACAGGGGAGGCGAACATTCAGTACTTC.

The chain links TRBV7-2 to TRBJ2-2; D uncertain. The V end lost 2 bases, the J end lost 8 bases, and 3 bases lay between the germline ends. Germline values: CDR1 SGHTA, CDR2 FQGNSA. CDR3 size: 11 residues. Written as DNA, the CDR3 is TGTGCCAGCAGCTTAAGAGGGGAGCTGTTTTTT. Protein product: CASSLRGELFF.

This clonotype was seen only a few times. V gene TRBV7-9 combines with J gene TRBJ2-6; no definite D call. There are 15 residues in the CDR3. V lost 7 bases and J lost 0, with 10 bases in between. Germline loops: CDR1 SEHNR, CDR2 FQNEAQ (reference sequence). The CDR3 DNA reads TGTGCCAGCATAAATTGGAGCTCTGGGGCCAACGTCCTGACTTTC. This gives the protein CASINWSSGANVLTF.

The chain uses TRBV6-4 and TRBJ2-5; D may be TRBD1 (6 bases). CDR1 MRHNA and CDR2 SNTAGT come from the germline V gene. There are 15 residues in the CDR3. Trimming removed 7 bases from V and 1 base from J, with 16 bases in between. Here the CDR3 DNA reads TGTGCCAGCACCGTACAGGGCAGGAGCCAAGAGACCCAGTACTTC. Protein sequence: CASTVQGRSQETQYF.